These 22 T cell receptor beta chains came from one sample sequenced in a study of CD8 T cells in Susac syndrome. RNA amounts of roughly 0.5 to 1 ug underwent reverse transcription with random hexamers. One entry per CDR3 protein results from TCRdb running MiXCR on the immunoSEQ multiplex PCR reads. In the table there are under 150,000 distinct CDR3 sequences, over 85% of which are singletons. Sequencing was carried out using CD8+ T cells from PBMCs. These receptor sequences come from a human donor in good health.

The V call is TRBV25-1, the J call TRBJ2-1; weak D call: TRBD2 (6 bases). From germline, CDR1 is MGHDK and CDR2 SYGVNS. Deletions cut 6 bases from V and 7 bases from J, with 10 bases between. The CDR3 is made up of 12 amino acids. The CDR3 coding sequence is TGTGCCAGCAGGGACTACCAGAATGAGCAGTTCTTC. Residues: CASRDYQNEQFF.

This clonotype was picked up one time. The CDR3 region has the DNA TGTGCCAGCAGCTTTGGGACGGGGTCGGCTAGCGAGCAGTACTTC. Its translation: CASSFGTGSASEQYF. J is TRBJ2-7 and V is TRBV7-9; either TRBD1 or TRBD2 may fit D (5 bases each). Looked up from germline, CDR1 is SEHNR and CDR2 is FQNEAQ (reference sequence). There are 15 residues in the CDR3. The germline V and J ends were trimmed by 3 bases and 6 bases, with 18 bases remaining between them.

The V call is TRBV20-1, the J call TRBJ2-1; a weak D match, TRBD2 (6 bases). CDR1 is DFQATT, CDR2 SNEGSKA, per germline (reference sequence). V lost 4 bases, J lost 6 bases, and 13 bases lay in between. The CDR3 is made up of 13 amino acids. Written as DNA, the CDR3 is TGCAGTGCTACTATAGGGACTGGCAATGAGCAGTTCTTC. Protein product: CSATIGTGNEQFF.

The genes are TRBV16 and TRBJ2-7, with D hard to call. Trimming pared 0 bases from V and 4 bases from J, leaving 4 bases between. Germline lookup yields CDR1 KGHSY and CDR2 FQNENV. The CDR3 consists of 12 residues. This CDR3 is CASSQSVYEQYF. For the CDR3, the DNA is TGTGCCAGCAGCCAATCGGTATACGAGCAGTACTTC.

The V call is TRBV3-1, the J call TRBJ1-2, with no clear D. The germline CDR1 and CDR2 sequences are LGHDT and YNNKEL (reference sequence). The CDR3 totals 16 residues. Trimming cost V 1 base and J 4 bases, with 16 bases left between them. CDR3 amino acids: CASSQAGRTYPYGYTF. The CDR3 DNA reads as TGTGCCAGCAGCCAAGCAGGACGGACCTATCCCTATGGCTACACCTTC.

The J gene is TRBJ2-1, the V gene TRBV20-1; 9 positions agree with TRBD2. Germline V gives CDR1 DFQATT, CDR2 SNEGSKA (reference sequence). J gave up 2 bases and V 8 bases, and 7 bases lay outside the gene matches. The CDR3 is 14 amino acids. DNA for the CDR3: TGCAGTTGCCGACTAGCGGCGACCTACAATGAGCAGTTCTTC. Translated: CSCRLAATYNEQFF.

The chain has TRBV7-9 and TRBJ2-5, with D perhaps matching TRBD2 (6 bases). CDR1 and CDR2 (germline): SEHNR, FQNEAQ (reference sequence). This CDR3 is 18 amino acids long. The germline V and J ends were trimmed by 1 base and 4 bases, with 22 bases remaining between them. CDR3 sequence: CASSLVTGLAVVSETQYF. CDR3 in DNA: TGTGCCAGCAGCTTAGTTACTGGGTTAGCGGTTGTGTCAGAGACCCAGTACTTC.

The table lists this clonotype with a count of one. The V and J genes are TRBV29-1 and TRBJ1-4; maybe TRBD1 (5 bases). This CDR3 is built from 13 residues. V lost 4 bases and J 4 bases, leaving 10 bases between the germline ends. The V gene's germline CDR1 is SQVTM and CDR2 ANQGSEA. Written as DNA, the CDR3 is TGCAGCGTTGGGGTAGGGGTTAATGAAAAACTGTTTTTT. Translation gives CSVGVGVNEKLFF. The entire variable domain, with the rest obtained from reference TRBV29-1 and TRBJ1-4, is as follows: SAVISQKPSRDICQRGTSLTIQCQVDSQVTMMFWYRQQPGQSLTLIATANQGSEATYESGFVIDKFPISRPNLTFSTLTVSNMSPEDSSIYLCSVGVGVNEKLFFGSGTQLSVL.

V is TRBV27 and J is TRBJ2-2; D gene ambiguous. The CDR3 spans 17 residues. V shed 1 base and J shed 0 bases, with 12 bases lying between them. CDR1 MNHEY and CDR2 SMNVEV come from the germline V gene (reference sequence). The chain's CDR3 is CASSLLGSSANTGELFF. The CDR3 nucleotides read TGTGCCAGCAGTTTATTAGGTAGTTCCGCGAACACCGGGGAGCTGTTTTTT.

The chain links TRBV20-1 to TRBJ2-7, with D maybe TRBD2 (6 bases). The CDR3 loop spans 13 amino acids. V was pared by 2 bases and J by 4 bases, with 12 bases between. Germline CDR1 reads DFQATT; CDR2 reads SNEGSKA (reference sequence). The CDR3 here is CSARSGEPYEQYF. CDR3 sequence (DNA): TGCAGTGCTAGATCGGGAGAGCCTTACGAGCAGTACTTC.

The gene calls are TRBV25-1 and TRBJ2-6; weak D call: TRBD1 (6 bases). The CDR3 covers 17 residues. Trimming shortened V by 4 bases and J by 0 bases, and 13 bases separated the two germline ends. Germline V CDR1 and CDR2: MGHDK, SYGVNS. The CDR3 sequence: CASSGTEGGSGANVLTF. CDR3 bases: TGTGCCAGCAGTGGGACAGAGGGCGGCTCTGGGGCCAACGTCCTGACTTTC. Complete variable domain (other parts from reference TRBV25-1 and TRBJ2-6): EADIYQTPRYLVIGTGKKITLECSQTMGHDKMYWYQQDPGMELHLIHYSYGVNSTEKGDLSSESTVSRIRTEHFPLTLESARPSHTSQYLCASSGTEGGSGANVLTFGAGSRLTVL.

The chain uses TRBV6-1 and TRBJ2-7; perhaps TRBD2 as D (6 bases). From germline, CDR1 is MNHNS and CDR2 SASEGT. V was trimmed by 5 bases and J by 3 bases, leaving 17 bases between them. The CDR3 length is 15 residues. CDR3 nucleotides: TGTGCCAGCAGTTTCGAGAGGGACTGGTACTACGAGCAGTACTTC. Encoded protein: CASSFERDWYYEQYF.

The sample holds one count of this clonotype. The CDR3 region has the DNA TGCAGTGCGGGCGGGAGAGACGAGCAGTACTTC. Translated, it gives CSAGGRDEQYF. The chain joins TRBV20-1 to TRBJ2-7; 7 bases fit TRBD2. With 6 bases clipped from V and 5 bases from J, the junction kept 4 bases outside the gene matches. The germline V gene encodes CDR1 DFQATT and CDR2 SNEGSKA (reference sequence). The CDR3 is 11 residues long.

V is TRBV27 and J is TRBJ2-7; a weak D match, TRBD2 (5 bases). Per germline, CDR1 MNHEY and CDR2 SMNVEV (reference sequence). Trimming left V 5 bases short and J 3 bases short, with 14 bases between. The CDR3 totals 14 residues. The CDR3 DNA is TGTGCCAGCAGTGCCAAGCCTAGCAGCTACGAGCAGTACTTC. Encoded protein: CASSAKPSSYEQYF.

This chain links TRBV4-3 with TRBJ2-5; 7 positions agree with TRBD2. The V gene end was trimmed by 0 bases and the J gene end by 4 bases; junction bases not matched to a gene: 5. This CDR3 has 15 residues. Germline CDR1 is LGHNA and CDR2 is YSLEER. The DNA of the CDR3 is TGCGCCAGCAGCCAAGATTTCGAGCGGGGAGAGACCCAGTACTTC. This gives the protein CASSQDFERGETQYF.

DNA for the CDR3: TGTGCCAGCAGTTACTCTCCTAACGGCGGAGAGACCCAGTACTTC. Protein: CASSYSPNGGETQYF. The chain is built from TRBV6-5 and TRBJ2-5; D remains unclear. Trimming stripped 0 bases from V and 4 bases from J, with 12 bases between. The CDR3 sequence is 15 residues long. Germline lookup yields CDR1 MNHEY and CDR2 SVGAGI.

The chain couples TRBV6-5 to TRBJ2-1, with no clear D. The length of the CDR3 is 13 residues. Germline CDR1 MNHEY, CDR2 SVGAGI. Trimming removed 9 bases from V and 7 bases from J, with 16 bases in between. The CDR3 nucleotides read TGTGCCAGTAGTCCTGGCACGTGGAATGAGCAGTTCTTC. This gives the protein CASSPGTWNEQFF.

The rearrangement uses TRBV11-2 and TRBJ2-2; D not resolved. Germline V gene sequence: CDR1 SGHAT, CDR2 FQNNGV. Between the trimmed V and J ends, which lost 3 bases and 7 bases, there was a span of 6 bases. The CDR3 is made up of 12 amino acids. The chain's CDR3 is CASSFELGELFF. CDR3 sequence (DNA): TGTGCCAGCAGCTTCGAGCTCGGGGAGCTGTTTTTT.

The chain links TRBV28 to TRBJ2-7, with a weak D call TRBD1 (5 bases). This CDR3 spans 15 amino acids. Trimming cost V 4 bases and J 3 bases, with 16 bases left between them. CDR1 is MDHEN and CDR2 is SYDVKM in the germline V gene. The CDR3 sequence is CASSSRPGPNYEQYF. In nucleotides, the CDR3 is TGTGCCAGCAGTTCCCGCCCAGGGCCGAACTACGAGCAGTACTTC.

The J gene is TRBJ2-7, the V gene TRBV2; D perhaps matches TRBD1 (6 bases). The germline V gene has CDR1 SNHLY and CDR2 FYNNEI. The CDR3 has 14 amino acids. The V end lost 4 bases, the J end lost 4 bases, and 14 bases lay between the germline ends. This CDR3 is CASSGRGSGYEQYF. As DNA, the CDR3 is TGTGCCAGCAGTGGCAGGGGAAGCGGTTACGAGCAGTACTTC.

The V call is TRBV15, the J call TRBJ2-5; 7 nucleotides align to TRBD1. Trimming at V came to 5 bases and at J to 0 bases, leaving 9 bases not matched to a gene. The CDR3 has 16 residues. Germline V gene lookup returns CDR1 LNHNV and CDR2 YYDKDF (reference sequence). The CDR3 bases are TGTGCCACCAGCGGACAGACAGGGCTAGACCAAGAGACCCAGTACTTC. Residues: CATSGQTGLDQETQYF.

This clonotype was seen once. The chain recombines TRBV29-1 with TRBJ2-7, with D unclear. CDR3 size: 12 residues. V gave up 3 bases and J gave up 3 bases, with 9 bases separating them. Germline loops: CDR1 SQVTM, CDR2 ANQGSEA. CDR3 protein: CSVEVLGYEQYF. CDR3 nucleotide sequence: TGCAGCGTTGAGGTGTTGGGCTACGAGCAGTACTTC.